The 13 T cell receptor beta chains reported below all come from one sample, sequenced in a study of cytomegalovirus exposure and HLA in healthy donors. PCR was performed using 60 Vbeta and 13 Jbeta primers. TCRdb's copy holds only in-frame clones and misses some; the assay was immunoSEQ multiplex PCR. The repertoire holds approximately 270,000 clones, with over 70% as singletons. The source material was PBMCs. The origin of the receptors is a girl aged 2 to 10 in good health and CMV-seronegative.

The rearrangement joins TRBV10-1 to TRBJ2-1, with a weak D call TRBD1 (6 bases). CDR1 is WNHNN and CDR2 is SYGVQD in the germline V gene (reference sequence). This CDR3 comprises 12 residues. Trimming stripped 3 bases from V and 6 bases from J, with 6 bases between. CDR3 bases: TGCGCCAGCAGTGAACAGGGCAATGAGCAGTTCTTC. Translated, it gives CASSEQGNEQFF.

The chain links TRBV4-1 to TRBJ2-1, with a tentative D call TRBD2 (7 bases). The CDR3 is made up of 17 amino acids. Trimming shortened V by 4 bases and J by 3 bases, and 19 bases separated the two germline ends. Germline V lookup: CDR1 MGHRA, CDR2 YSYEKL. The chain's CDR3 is CASSPTNAGAYYNEQFF. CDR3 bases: TGCGCCAGCAGCCCTACTAACGCGGGGGCCTACTACAATGAGCAGTTCTTC.

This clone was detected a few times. The CDR3 nucleotides are TGTGCCAGCAGCTTGTTCGCGGGATCGAACACCGGGGAGCTGTTTTTT. Translation: CASSLFAGSNTGELFF. The chain links TRBV7-6 to TRBJ2-2; D perhaps matches TRBD2 (6 bases). This CDR3 has 16 amino acids. The germline gives CDR1 SGHVS, CDR2 FNYEAQ. Between the trimmed V and J ends, which lost 3 bases and 0 bases, there was a span of 11 bases.

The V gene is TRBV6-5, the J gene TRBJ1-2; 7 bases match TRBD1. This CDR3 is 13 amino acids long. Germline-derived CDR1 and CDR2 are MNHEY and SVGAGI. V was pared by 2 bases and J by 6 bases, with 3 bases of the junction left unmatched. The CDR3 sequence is CASSYRTGDGYTF. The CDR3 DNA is TGTGCCAGCAGTTACAGAACAGGGGATGGCTACACCTTC.

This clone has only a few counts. The CDR3 loop reads CASGYNRDGYTF. For the CDR3, the DNA is TGTGCTAGTGGCTACAACAGGGACGGCTACACCTTC. The V gene is TRBV12-5, the J gene TRBJ1-2, with D maybe TRBD1 (6 bases). Trimming took off 6 bases at V and 8 bases at J, with 13 bases between the two ends. This CDR3 comprises 12 residues. CDR1 LGHNT and CDR2 FRNRAP come from the germline V gene.

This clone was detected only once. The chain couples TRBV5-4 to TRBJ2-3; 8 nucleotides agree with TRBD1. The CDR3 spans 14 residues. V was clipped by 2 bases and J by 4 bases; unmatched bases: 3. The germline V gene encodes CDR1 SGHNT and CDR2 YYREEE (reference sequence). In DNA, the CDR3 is TGTGCCAGCAGCTTCCAGGGGGCCGCAGATACGCAGTATTTT. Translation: CASSFQGAADTQYF. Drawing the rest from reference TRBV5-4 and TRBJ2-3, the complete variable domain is ETGVTQSPTHLIKTRGQQVTLRCSSQSGHNTVSWYQQALGQGPQFIFQYYREEENGRGNFPPRFSGLQFPNYSSELNVNALELDDSALYLCASSFQGAADTQYFGPGTRLTVL.

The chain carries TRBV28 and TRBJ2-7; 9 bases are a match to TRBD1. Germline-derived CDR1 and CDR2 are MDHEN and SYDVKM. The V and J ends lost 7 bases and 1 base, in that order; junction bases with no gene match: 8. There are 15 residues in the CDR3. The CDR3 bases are TGTGCCAGCACCCTCGGGACAGGGTTATCCTACGAGCAGTACTTC. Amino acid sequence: CASTLGTGLSYEQYF.

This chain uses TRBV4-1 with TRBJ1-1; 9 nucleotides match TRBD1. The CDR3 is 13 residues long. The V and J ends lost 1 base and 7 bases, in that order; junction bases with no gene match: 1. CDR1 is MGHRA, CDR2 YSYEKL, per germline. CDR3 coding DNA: TGCGCCAGCAGCCAAGGACAGGGGGATGAAGCTTTCTTT. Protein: CASSQGQGDEAFF.

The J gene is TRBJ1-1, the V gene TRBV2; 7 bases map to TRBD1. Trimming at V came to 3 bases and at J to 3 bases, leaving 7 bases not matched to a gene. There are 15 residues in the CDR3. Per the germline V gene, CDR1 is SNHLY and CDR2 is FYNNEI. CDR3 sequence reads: CASSENRGRDTEAFF. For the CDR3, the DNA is TGTGCCAGCAGTGAGAATAGGGGGCGCGACACTGAAGCTTTCTTT.

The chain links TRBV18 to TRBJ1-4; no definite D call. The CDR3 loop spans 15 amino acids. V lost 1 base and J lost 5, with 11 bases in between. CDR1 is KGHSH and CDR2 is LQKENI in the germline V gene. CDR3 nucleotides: TGTGCCAGCTCACCACGAAGTACGGGGAATGAAAAACTGTTTTTT. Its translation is CASSPRSTGNEKLFF.

CDR3 coding DNA: TGTGCCAGCAGCGTAGGCGGGGGCCACACAGATACGCAGTATTTT. Translated: CASSVGGGHTDTQYF. This chain connects TRBV9 to TRBJ2-3, with TRBD2 as a possible D gene (7 bases). From germline, CDR1 is SGDLS and CDR2 YYNGEE. With 0 bases removed from V and 2 bases from J, the gap between germline ends came to 10 bases. The CDR3 runs to 15 residues.

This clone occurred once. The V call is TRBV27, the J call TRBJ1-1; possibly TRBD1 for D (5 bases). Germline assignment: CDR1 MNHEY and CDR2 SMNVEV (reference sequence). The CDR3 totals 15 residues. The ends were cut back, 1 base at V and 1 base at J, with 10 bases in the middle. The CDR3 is CASSLWPGPNTEAFF. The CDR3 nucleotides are TGTGCCAGCAGTTTATGGCCAGGGCCGAACACTGAAGCTTTCTTT.

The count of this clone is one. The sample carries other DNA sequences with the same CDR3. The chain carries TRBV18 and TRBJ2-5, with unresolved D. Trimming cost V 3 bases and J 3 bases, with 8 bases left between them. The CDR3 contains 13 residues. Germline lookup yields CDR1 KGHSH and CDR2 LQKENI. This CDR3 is CASSPRLEETQYF. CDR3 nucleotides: TGTGCCAGCTCACCCAGGTTGGAAGAGACCCAGTACTTC.